This passage covers 30 T cell receptor beta chains from one sample sequenced in a study of PD-L1 blockade in urothelial cancer. Some clones are missing from TCRdb's copy, which holds only in-frame ones; the method was immunoSEQ multiplex PCR. This table holds 90,000 or so clones, about 90% found once. As for time point: pretreatment peripheral blood. The specimen was PBMCs, collected around atezolizumab (anti-PD-L1) treatment. Every receptor here comes from a man aged 60-69 years with urothelial cancer.

V is TRBV7-9 and J is TRBJ2-7; TRBD2 matches 8 bases. V shed 7 bases and J 0 bases; nucleotides not matched to a gene: 5. The CDR3 spans 14 residues. Germline V gene data show CDR1 as SEHNR and CDR2 as FQNEAQ (reference sequence). This CDR3 is CASMSGGSSYEQYF. The CDR3 DNA reads TGTGCCAGCATGAGCGGGGGCTCCTCCTACGAGCAGTACTTC.

The chain has TRBV2 and TRBJ2-1, with no clear D. The V and J ends lost 7 bases and 2 bases respectively, with 9 bases between them. Germline V gives CDR1 SNHLY, CDR2 FYNNEI. This CDR3 region has 13 residues. For the CDR3, the DNA is TGTGCCAGCACCCCCGCGACCTACAATGAGCAGTTCTTC. It translates to CASTPATYNEQFF.

The chain uses TRBV9 and TRBJ1-2, with D uncertain. Germline V lookup: CDR1 SGDLS, CDR2 YYNGEE. V was clipped by 3 bases and J by 4 bases, with 16 bases between them. The CDR3 has 15 residues. The CDR3 spells CASSANRGRGYGYTF. The CDR3 region has the DNA TGTGCCAGCAGCGCAAACCGAGGACGGGGCTATGGCTACACCTTC.

This chain joins TRBV6-5 and TRBJ2-2, with TRBD2 matching over 11 bases. From germline, CDR1 is MNHEY and CDR2 SVGAGI. The V and J ends lost 4 bases and 1 base, in that order; junction bases with no gene match: 2. The CDR3 is 16 amino acids. As DNA, the CDR3 is TGTGCCAGCAGTTTCGGGACTAGCGGGAACACCGGGGAGCTGTTTTTT. The encoded protein is CASSFGTSGNTGELFF.

The rearrangement uses TRBV4-3 and TRBJ1-1; 10 bases are shared with TRBD1. The V and J ends lost 3 bases and 6 bases, in that order; junction bases with no gene match: 4. The germline V gene has CDR1 LGHNA and CDR2 YSLEER. CDR3 length: 14 residues. The CDR3 bases are TGCGCCAGCAGCCAGGACGGACAGGGGGCTGAAGCTTTCTTT. This codes for CASSQDGQGAEAFF.

V gene TRBV2 combines with J gene TRBJ1-5; 7 bases map to TRBD1. The CDR3 totals 16 residues. The junction had 9 bases not matched to a gene; V was cut back by 6 bases and J by 1 base. Per the germline V gene, CDR1 is SNHLY and CDR2 is FYNNEI. CDR3 sequence reads: CASRANRGISNQPQHF. CDR3 DNA sequence: TGTGCCAGCAGAGCTAACAGGGGAATAAGCAATCAGCCCCAGCATTTT. Variable domain in full (rest from reference TRBV2 and TRBJ1-5): EPEVTQTPSHQVTQMGQEVILRCVPISNHLYFYWYRQILGQKVEFLVSFYNNEISEKSEIFDDQFSVERPDGSNFTLKIRSTKLEDSAMYFCASRANRGISNQPQHFGDGTRLSIL.

V usage is TRBV19 and J usage is TRBJ1-2; D call uncertain. Germline CDR1 and CDR2: LNHDA and SQIVND (reference sequence). The V end lost 7 bases, the J end lost 3 bases, and 9 bases lay between the germline ends. The CDR3 is 12 amino acids. As DNA, the CDR3 is TGTGCCAGTACGTACAGTGACTATGGCTACACCTTC. Its translation: CASTYSDYGYTF.

The chain recombines TRBV9 with TRBJ2-2; 7 nucleotides match TRBD2. J lost 7 bases, V lost 1 base, and 10 bases had no gene match. The CDR3 is 16 residues long. Germline lookup yields CDR1 SGDLS and CDR2 YYNGEE. The CDR3 DNA reads as TGTGCCAGCAGCGTATCTAGCTGGGGGGGTGGCGGGGAGCTGTTTTTT. The encoded protein is CASSVSSWGGGGELFF. Variable domain in full (rest from reference TRBV9 and TRBJ2-2): DSGVTQTPKHLITATGQRVTLRCSPRSGDLSVYWYQQSLDQGLQFLIQYYNGEERAKGNILERFSAQQFPDLHSELNLSSLELGDSALYFCASSVSSWGGGGELFFGEGSRLTVL.

The gene calls are TRBV4-3 and TRBJ1-2; D ambiguous. In germline, CDR1 is LGHNA, CDR2 YSLEER. Trimming took off 3 bases at V and 8 bases at J, with 16 bases between the two ends. The CDR3 is 14 amino acids. The CDR3: CASSQNGADGGYTF. The CDR3 nucleotides are TGCGCCAGCAGCCAGAACGGAGCGGACGGGGGCTACACCTTC.

This clone has just one count. This chain connects TRBV6-1 to TRBJ1-2, with 9 bases aligning to TRBD1. Trimming removed 1 base from V and 4 bases from J; junction bases left unmatched: 4. Looked up from germline, CDR1 is MNHNS and CDR2 is SASEGT. The CDR3 is 15 residues long. The CDR3 spells CASSEDRGRSYGYTF. The CDR3 DNA reads TGTGCCAGCAGTGAAGACAGGGGGCGTAGCTATGGCTACACCTTC.

The chain recombines TRBV7-2 with TRBJ1-5; TRBD1 aligns across 7 bases. The CDR3 is made up of 15 amino acids. V lost 1 base, J lost 6 bases, and 6 bases stayed unmatched. Germline CDR1 is SGHTA and CDR2 is FQGNSA. This chain's CDR3 is CASSLGGTARQPQHF. CDR3 bases: TGTGCCAGCAGCTTAGGCGGGACAGCGCGTCAGCCCCAGCATTTT.

The chain combines TRBV5-1 with TRBJ2-1; 8 positions match TRBD2. The germline V gene has CDR1 SGHRS and CDR2 YFSETQ. With 2 bases clipped from V and 9 bases from J, the junction kept 10 bases outside the gene matches. CDR3 length: 15 amino acids. CDR3 sequence: CASSFQRGGRIEQFF. The CDR3 DNA reads as TGCGCCAGCAGCTTTCAACGGGGGGGCCGTATTGAGCAGTTCTTC.

The chain uses TRBV10-3 and TRBJ1-1; tentative D call: TRBD1 (6 bases). V was trimmed by 4 bases and J by 5 bases, leaving 14 bases between them. This CDR3 spans 14 amino acids. Germline-derived CDR1 and CDR2 are ENHRY and SYGVKD. This CDR3 reads CAISVGGRTTEAFF. DNA for the CDR3: TGTGCCATCAGTGTGGGGGGGCGCACGACTGAAGCTTTCTTT.

The chain is built from TRBV4-3 and TRBJ2-1; 9 nucleotides match TRBD2. The germline V gene has CDR1 LGHNA and CDR2 YSLEER. Germline trimming cut 1 base from V and 8 bases from J; bases unmatched to any gene: 9. The CDR3 has 16 amino acids. The CDR3 protein is CASSQVGTSLSDEQFF. For the CDR3, the DNA is TGCGCCAGCAGCCAAGTCGGGACTAGCCTTTCGGATGAGCAGTTCTTC.

The chain couples TRBV19 to TRBJ2-3; a possible D gene is TRBD2 (6 bases). Deletions cut 9 bases from V and 4 bases from J, with 20 bases between. Germline V gives CDR1 LNHDA, CDR2 SQIVND (reference sequence). The CDR3 runs 15 residues. CDR3 protein: CASRKRGGGPDTQYF. CDR3 sequence (DNA): TGTGCCAGCAGAAAGAGGGGAGGTGGCCCAGATACGCAGTATTTT.

The CDR3 loop is CASSSRTGVVETQYF. CDR3 sequence (DNA): TGTGCCAGCAGCTCCCGGACAGGGGTAGTGGAGACCCAGTACTTC. This chain uses TRBV5-4 with TRBJ2-5; 9 bases map to TRBD1. The CDR3 sequence is 15 residues long. Germline-derived CDR1 and CDR2 are SGHNT and YYREEE (reference sequence). V lost 3 bases, J lost 5 bases, and 8 bases stayed unmatched.

The V gene is TRBV19, the J gene TRBJ1-6; tentative D call: TRBD1 (6 bases). Germline V lookup: CDR1 LNHDA, CDR2 SQIVND (reference sequence). V was shortened by 3 bases and J by 8 bases, with 14 bases between the two germline ends. The CDR3 loop spans 15 amino acids. CDR3 residues: CASSIQEQGYSPLHF. The CDR3 DNA sequence: TGTGCCAGTAGTATTCAGGAGCAGGGGTATTCACCCCTCCACTTT.

The chain couples TRBV15 to TRBJ2-2; the match to TRBD2 covers 10 bases. V lost 0 bases, J lost 5 bases, and 0 bases stayed unmatched. Germline CDR1 is LNHNV and CDR2 is YYDKDF (reference sequence). CDR3 length equals 15 residues. CDR3 in amino acids: CATSREGLATGELFF. DNA for the CDR3: TGTGCCACCAGCAGAGAGGGACTAGCGACCGGGGAGCTGTTTTTT.

The CDR3, as DNA: TGTGCCACCAGCGACGAGGTGGGTGAGCAGTTCTTC. This sequence encodes CATSDEVGEQFF. This chain connects TRBV15 to TRBJ2-1; D is unresolved. V lost 5 bases and J 9 bases, leaving 11 bases between the germline ends. CDR3 length: 12 residues. The germline V gene has CDR1 LNHNV and CDR2 YYDKDF (reference sequence).

V and J are TRBV20-1 and TRBJ2-5; D is unclear. The germline V and J ends were trimmed by 4 bases and 7 bases, with 7 bases remaining between them. The CDR3 totals 10 residues. Germline V gene lookup returns CDR1 DFQATT and CDR2 SNEGSKA (reference sequence). Here the CDR3 DNA reads TGCAGTGCTACCCGCGGGACCCAGTACTTC. Encoded protein: CSATRGTQYF.

The chain joins TRBV7-2 to TRBJ2-7; D remains unclear. This CDR3 is built from 13 residues. In germline, CDR1 is SGHTA, CDR2 FQGNSA. With 1 base removed from V and 7 bases from J, the gap between germline ends came to 11 bases. The chain's CDR3 is CASSLVTYLEQYF. The CDR3 DNA is TGTGCCAGCAGCTTAGTAACTTACTTGGAGCAGTACTTC. Together with reference TRBV7-2 and TRBJ2-7, the CDR3 gives the full variable domain: GAGVSQSPSNKVTEKGKDVELRCDPISGHTALYWYRQSLGQGLEFLIYFQGNSAPDKSGLPSDRFSAERTGGSVSTLTIQRTQQEDSAVYLCASSLVTYLEQYFGPGTRLTVT.

The chain employs TRBV4-2 and TRBJ2-7, with TRBD1 as a possible D gene (5 bases). Trimming removed 0 bases at V and 4 bases at J, with 16 bases between. This CDR3 spans 16 amino acids. Germline CDR1 is LGHNA and CDR2 is YNFKEQ. The CDR3 DNA sequence: TGTGCCAGCAGCCAAGATAGGGCAGGGCCACCTTACGAGCAGTACTTC. Protein: CASSQDRAGPPYEQYF.

The chain carries TRBV4-2 and TRBJ1-6, with TRBD1 matching 8 bases. V was clipped by 0 bases and J by 0 bases; unmatched bases: 4. In germline, CDR1 is LGHNA, CDR2 YNFKEQ. The CDR3 runs 18 residues. CDR3 residues: CASSQDPGGTSYNSPLHF. The CDR3 DNA follows: TGTGCCAGCAGCCAAGACCCAGGGGGCACCTCCTATAATTCACCCCTCCACTTT.

The chain combines TRBV6-6 with TRBJ2-2, with a tentative D call TRBD2 (6 bases). Germline V gene sequence: CDR1 MNHNY, CDR2 SVGAGI (reference sequence). This CDR3 spans 15 amino acids. V lost 2 bases and J lost 1, with 8 bases in between. The CDR3 here is CASSYPGGNTGELFF. The CDR3 region has the DNA TGTGCCAGCAGTTACCCCGGGGGGAACACCGGGGAGCTGTTTTTT.

The chain couples TRBV29-1 to TRBJ1-3; the match to TRBD1 covers 9 bases. CDR3 length: 14 amino acids. Per the germline V gene, CDR1 is SQVTM and CDR2 is ANQGSEA. Trimming at V came to 6 bases and at J to 0 bases, leaving 3 bases not matched to a gene. CDR3 nucleotide sequence: TGCAGCGTGGACAGGGGAGGCTCTGGAAACACCATATATTTT. Translated: CSVDRGGSGNTIYF. The full variable domain, its missing parts supplied by reference TRBV29-1 and TRBJ1-3, is SAVISQKPSRDICQRGTSLTIQCQVDSQVTMMFWYRQQPGQSLTLIATANQGSEATYESGFVIDKFPISRPNLTFSTLTVSNMSPEDSSIYLCSVDRGGSGNTIYFGEGSWLTVV.

The rearrangement links TRBV7-2 to TRBJ1-1; D is undetermined. Per the germline V gene, CDR1 is SGHTA and CDR2 is FQGNSA. The CDR3 is 15 amino acids. V gave up 1 base and J gave up 1 base, with 10 bases separating them. CDR3 nucleotide sequence: TGTGCCAGCAGCTTAGGAGGGCTAGGGAACACTGAAGCTTTCTTT. It specifies CASSLGGLGNTEAFF.

This clone has a single count. CDR3 nucleotide sequence: TGTGCCAGCAGCCAAGATCGCGAGGGCCGGGAGCTGTTTTTT. The encoded protein is CASSQDREGRELFF. The chain couples TRBV4-2 to TRBJ2-2; weak D call: TRBD2 (5 bases). Per the germline V gene, CDR1 is LGHNA and CDR2 is YNFKEQ. The CDR3 is made up of 14 amino acids. Trimming shortened V by 0 bases and J by 9 bases, and 11 bases separated the two germline ends.

The chain combines TRBV7-9 with TRBJ1-4; 10 bases map to TRBD1. In germline, CDR1 is SEHNR, CDR2 FQNEAQ (reference sequence). The V gene end was trimmed by 1 base and the J gene end by 8 bases; junction bases not matched to a gene: 1. CDR3 length: 14 amino acids. The CDR3 sequence is CASSLGGQGEKLFF. CDR3 nucleotides: TGTGCCAGCAGCTTAGGGGGACAGGGGGAAAAACTGTTTTTT.

The CDR3 sequence: CASSPPSGQGGWETQYF. DNA of the CDR3: TGTGCCAGCTCACCACCCTCCGGACAGGGGGGTTGGGAGACCCAGTACTTC. The rearrangement joins TRBV18 to TRBJ2-5, with 10 nucleotides matching TRBD1. The J segment lost 5 bases and the V segment lost 0 bases, leaving 9 bases of the junction unmatched. This CDR3 comprises 17 residues. Germline V lookup: CDR1 KGHSH, CDR2 LQKENI.

In nucleotides, the CDR3 is TGTGCCAGCAGCGTAGCTATGGGGGGAGCAGATACGCAGTATTTT. It specifies CASSVAMGGADTQYF. The chain uses TRBV9 and TRBJ2-3, with D perhaps TRBD2 (6 bases). V lost 0 bases and J 4 bases, leaving 12 bases between the germline ends. Germline lookup yields CDR1 SGDLS and CDR2 YYNGEE. CDR3 length: 15 amino acids.